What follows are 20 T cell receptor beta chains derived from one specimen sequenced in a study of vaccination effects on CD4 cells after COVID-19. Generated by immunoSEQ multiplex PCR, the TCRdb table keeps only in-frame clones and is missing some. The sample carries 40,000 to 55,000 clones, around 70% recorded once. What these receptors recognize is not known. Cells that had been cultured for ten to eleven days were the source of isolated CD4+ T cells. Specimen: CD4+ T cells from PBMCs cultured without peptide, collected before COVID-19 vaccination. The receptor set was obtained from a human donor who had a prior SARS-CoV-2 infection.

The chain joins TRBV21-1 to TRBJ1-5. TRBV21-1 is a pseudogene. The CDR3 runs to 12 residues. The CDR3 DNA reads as TGTGCCAGCAGCAAATACCGGGCACCCCAGCATTTT. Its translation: CASSKYRAPQHF.

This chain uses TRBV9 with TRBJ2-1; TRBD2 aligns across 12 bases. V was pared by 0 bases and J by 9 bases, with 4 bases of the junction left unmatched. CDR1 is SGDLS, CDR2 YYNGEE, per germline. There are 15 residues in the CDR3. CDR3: CASSVASGGDSEQFF. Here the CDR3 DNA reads TGTGCCAGCAGCGTAGCTAGCGGGGGGGACAGTGAGCAGTTCTTC.

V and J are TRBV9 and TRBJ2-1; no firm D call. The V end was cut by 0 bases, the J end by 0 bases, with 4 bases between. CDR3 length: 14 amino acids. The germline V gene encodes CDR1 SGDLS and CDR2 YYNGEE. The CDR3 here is CASSVVSSYNEQFF. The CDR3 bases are TGTGCCAGCAGCGTAGTTTCCTCCTACAATGAGCAGTTCTTC.

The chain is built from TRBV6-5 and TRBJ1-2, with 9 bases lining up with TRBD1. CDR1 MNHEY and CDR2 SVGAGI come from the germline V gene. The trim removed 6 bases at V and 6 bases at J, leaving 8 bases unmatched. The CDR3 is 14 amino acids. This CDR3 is CASSSWDRVDGYTF. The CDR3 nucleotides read TGTGCCAGCAGCTCCTGGGACAGGGTTGATGGCTACACCTTC.

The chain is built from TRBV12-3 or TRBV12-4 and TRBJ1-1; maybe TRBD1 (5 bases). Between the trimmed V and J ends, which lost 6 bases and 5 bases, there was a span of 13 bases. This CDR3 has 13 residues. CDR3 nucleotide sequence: TGTGCCAGCAGCCCTATTGGGGGTACTGAAGCTTTCTTT. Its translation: CASSPIGGTEAFF.

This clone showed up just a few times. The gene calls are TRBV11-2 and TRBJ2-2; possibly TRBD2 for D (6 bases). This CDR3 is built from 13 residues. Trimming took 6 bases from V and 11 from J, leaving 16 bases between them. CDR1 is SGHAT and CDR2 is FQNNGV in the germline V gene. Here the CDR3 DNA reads TGTGCCAGCAGGGCGGGACTCCCGCGCGAGCTGTTTTTT. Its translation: CASRAGLPRELFF.

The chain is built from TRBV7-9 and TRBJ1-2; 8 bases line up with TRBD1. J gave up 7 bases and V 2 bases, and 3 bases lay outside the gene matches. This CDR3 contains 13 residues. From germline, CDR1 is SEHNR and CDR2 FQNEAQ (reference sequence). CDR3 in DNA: TGTGCCAGCAGCTTACAGGGGGCGACTGGCTACACCTTC. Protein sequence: CASSLQGATGYTF.

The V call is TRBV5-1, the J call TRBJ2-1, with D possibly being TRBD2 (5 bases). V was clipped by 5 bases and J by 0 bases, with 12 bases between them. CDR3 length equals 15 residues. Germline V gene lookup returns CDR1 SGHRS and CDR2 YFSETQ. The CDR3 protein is CASSWTESSYNEQFF. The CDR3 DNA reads TGCGCCAGCAGTTGGACTGAGAGCTCCTACAATGAGCAGTTCTTC.

The CDR3 reads CASSGNFGEQFF. The CDR3 DNA reads as TGTGCCAGCAGTGGTAATTTTGGTGAGCAGTTCTTC. This sequence joins TRBV3-1 (or the pseudogene TRBV3-2) and TRBJ2-1; D remains unclear. V shed 6 bases and J shed 9 bases, with 12 bases lying between them. The CDR3 totals 12 residues. Germline values: CDR1 LGHDT, CDR2 YNNKEL (reference sequence).

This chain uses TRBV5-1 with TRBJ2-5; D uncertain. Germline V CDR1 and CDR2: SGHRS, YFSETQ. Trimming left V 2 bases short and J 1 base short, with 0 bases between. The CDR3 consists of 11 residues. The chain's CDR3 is CASSFQETQYF. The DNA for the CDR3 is TGCGCCAGCAGCTTCCAAGAGACCCAGTACTTC. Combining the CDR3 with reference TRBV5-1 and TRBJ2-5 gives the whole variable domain KAGVTQTPRYLIKTRGQQVTLSCSPISGHRSVSWYQQTPGQGLQFLFEYFSETQRNKGNFPGRFSGRQFSNSRSEMNVSTLELGDSALYLCASSFQETQYFGPGTRLLVL.

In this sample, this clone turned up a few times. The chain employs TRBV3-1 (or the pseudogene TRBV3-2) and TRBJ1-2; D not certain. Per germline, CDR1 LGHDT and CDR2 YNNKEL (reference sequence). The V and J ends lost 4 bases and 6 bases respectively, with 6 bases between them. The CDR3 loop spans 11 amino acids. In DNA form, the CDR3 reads TGTGCCAGCAGCCTTAGAGATGGCTACACCTTC. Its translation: CASSLRDGYTF.

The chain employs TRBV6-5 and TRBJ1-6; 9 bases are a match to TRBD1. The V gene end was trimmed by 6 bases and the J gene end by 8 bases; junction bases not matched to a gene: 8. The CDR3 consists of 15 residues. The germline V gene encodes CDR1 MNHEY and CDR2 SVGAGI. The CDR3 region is CASRSPDRGYSPLHF. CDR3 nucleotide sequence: TGTGCCAGCAGATCCCCGGACAGGGGTTATTCACCCCTCCACTTT.

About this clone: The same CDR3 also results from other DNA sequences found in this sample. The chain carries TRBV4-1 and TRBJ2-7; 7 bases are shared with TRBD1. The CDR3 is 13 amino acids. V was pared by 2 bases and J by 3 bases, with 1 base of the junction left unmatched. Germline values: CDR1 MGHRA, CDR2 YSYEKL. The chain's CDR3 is CASSQRDSYEQYF. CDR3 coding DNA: TGCGCCAGCAGCCAACGGGACAGCTACGAGCAGTACTTC.

CDR3 residues: CASSFSGNTEAFF. The CDR3 DNA is TGCGCCAGCAGCTTTTCTGGGAACACTGAAGCTTTCTTT. The rearrangement joins TRBV5-1 to TRBJ1-1, with D unclear. The CDR3 is 13 amino acids. Germline CDR1 SGHRS, CDR2 YFSETQ. V lost 2 bases and J lost 1, with 6 bases in between.

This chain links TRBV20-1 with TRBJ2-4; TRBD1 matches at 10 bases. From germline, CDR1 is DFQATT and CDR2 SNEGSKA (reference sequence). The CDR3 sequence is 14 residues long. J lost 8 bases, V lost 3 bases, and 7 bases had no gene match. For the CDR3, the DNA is TGCAGTGCTAGTCCAGGGACAGGGGCGGACATTCAGTACTTC. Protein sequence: CSASPGTGADIQYF.

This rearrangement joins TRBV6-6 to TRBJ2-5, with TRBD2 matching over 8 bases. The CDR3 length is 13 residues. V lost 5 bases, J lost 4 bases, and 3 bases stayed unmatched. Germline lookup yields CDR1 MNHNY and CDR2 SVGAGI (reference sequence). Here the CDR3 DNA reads TGTGCCAGCAGTCCCGGGAGGGGAGAGACCCAGTACTTC. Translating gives CASSPGRGETQYF.

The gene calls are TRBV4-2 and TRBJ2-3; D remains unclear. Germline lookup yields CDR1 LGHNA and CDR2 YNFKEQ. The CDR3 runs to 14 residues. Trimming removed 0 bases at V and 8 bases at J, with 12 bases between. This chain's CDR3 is CASSQERRSGTQYF. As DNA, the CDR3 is TGTGCCAGCAGCCAAGAGCGCCGTTCTGGTACGCAGTATTTT.

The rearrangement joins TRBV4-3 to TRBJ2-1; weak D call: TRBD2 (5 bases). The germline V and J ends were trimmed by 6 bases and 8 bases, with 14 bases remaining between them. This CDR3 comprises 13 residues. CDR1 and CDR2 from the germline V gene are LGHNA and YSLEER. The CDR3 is CASSQRGYDEQFF. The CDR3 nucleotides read TGCGCCAGCAGTCAACGAGGGTACGATGAGCAGTTCTTC.

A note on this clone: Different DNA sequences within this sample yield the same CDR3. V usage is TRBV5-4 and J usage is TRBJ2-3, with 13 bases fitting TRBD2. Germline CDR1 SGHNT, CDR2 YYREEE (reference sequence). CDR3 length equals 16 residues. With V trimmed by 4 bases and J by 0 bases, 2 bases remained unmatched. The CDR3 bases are TGTGCCAGCAGCCTGGGACTAGCGGGGAGCACAGATACGCAGTATTTT. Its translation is CASSLGLAGSTDTQYF.

Here the CDR3 DNA reads TGTGCCAGAACAGCGACAAACTACTCTGGAAACACCATATATTTT. It is translated as CARTATNYSGNTIYF. The rearrangement uses TRBV2 and TRBJ1-3; the D is unclear. V was cut by 9 bases and J by 0 bases, with 15 bases left in between. Germline V gene lookup returns CDR1 SNHLY and CDR2 FYNNEI. This CDR3 region has 15 residues.